A single sample is the source of the 32 T cell receptor beta chains below, sequenced in a study of cytomegalovirus exposure and HLA in healthy donors. The PCR made use of 60 Vbeta and 13 Jbeta primers. The data were produced by immunoSEQ multiplex PCR, yet TCRdb's version contains in-frame clones alone and is incomplete. This sample has some 140,000 clones, with around 77% found just once. Sequencing was carried out using PBMCs. All receptors come from a man aged 30 to 45 in good health and CMV-seronegative.

This clone has ten or more counts. This chain uses TRBV10-3 with TRBJ2-3; 8 nucleotides line up with TRBD1. The CDR3 is 16 amino acids. Losses at the gene ends were 0 bases for V and 1 base for J; bases not matched to a gene: 3. Looked up from germline, CDR1 is ENHRY and CDR2 is SYGVKD. The CDR3 is CAISESPGQGTDTQYF. The DNA for the CDR3 is TGTGCCATCAGTGAGTCCCCGGGACAGGGCACAGATACGCAGTATTTT.

This chain uses TRBV7-9 with TRBJ2-3; 9 nucleotides align to TRBD2. Germline CDR1 SEHNR, CDR2 FQNEAQ (reference sequence). The CDR3 is made up of 14 amino acids. The V gene end was trimmed by 4 bases and the J gene end by 5 bases; junction bases not matched to a gene: 4. The CDR3 is CASSWAGGGDTQYF. DNA of the CDR3: TGTGCCAGCAGCTGGGCGGGAGGGGGAGATACGCAGTATTTT.

The CDR3 is CASSPRLAAYNEQFF. The CDR3 region has the DNA TGTGCCAGCAGCCCCCGACTAGCGGCCTACAATGAGCAGTTCTTC. The chain combines TRBV7-6 with TRBJ2-1; 9 bases match TRBD2. The CDR3 is 15 amino acids. Unmatched junction bases numbered 4, after V lost 5 bases and J lost 2 bases. Germline-derived CDR1 and CDR2 are SGHVS and FNYEAQ.

This clone was observed once. The chain uses TRBV5-1 and TRBJ1-4; the match to TRBD1 covers 9 bases. This CDR3 spans 16 amino acids. V dropped 4 bases and J dropped 3; count of bases not matched to a gene: 7. Germline values: CDR1 SGHRS, CDR2 YFSETQ. CDR3 region: CASSLAGTGSNEKLFF. The CDR3 coding sequence is TGCGCCAGCAGCCTAGCCGGGACAGGGTCTAATGAAAAACTGTTTTTT.

The genes are TRBV6-1 and TRBJ2-7; 11 bases align to TRBD1. Losses at the gene ends were 1 base for V and 3 bases for J; bases not matched to a gene: 5. This CDR3 comprises 16 residues. The germline V gene encodes CDR1 MNHNS and CDR2 SASEGT. Here the CDR3 DNA reads TGTGCCAGCAGTGAAGGCCCCGGGACAGGGGGCTACGAGCAGTACTTC. Translating gives CASSEGPGTGGYEQYF.

This clone turned up a few times. The rearrangement links TRBV2 to TRBJ2-7; a possible D gene is TRBD1 (5 bases). Per germline, CDR1 SNHLY and CDR2 FYNNEI. Trimming took 3 bases from V and 0 from J, leaving 21 bases between them. This CDR3 is built from 18 residues. CDR3 sequence (DNA): TGTGCCAGCAGTGACCGGATTGGCCTGGGGCTGAGCTCCTACGAGCAGTACTTC. This sequence encodes CASSDRIGLGLSSYEQYF.

J is TRBJ2-7 and V is TRBV7-8, with D possibly TRBD2 on 5 matching bases. The length of the CDR3 is 15 residues. Germline loops: CDR1 SGHVS, CDR2 FQNEAQ. Trimming took 3 bases from V and 0 from J, leaving 12 bases between them. CDR3 nucleotide sequence: TGTGCCAGCAGCTTCCTAGCCTCAGACTCCTACGAGCAGTACTTC. This translates into CASSFLASDSYEQYF.

The rearrangement links TRBV27 to TRBJ2-4; TRBD2 matches at 13 bases. CDR1 is MNHEY and CDR2 is SMNVEV in the germline V gene (reference sequence). Trimming removed 5 bases from V and 5 bases from J; junction bases left unmatched: 9. CDR3 length: 17 residues. CDR3 protein: CASSQGLAGDGQNIQYF. The CDR3, as DNA: TGTGCCAGCAGTCAAGGACTAGCGGGAGACGGGCAAAACATTCAGTACTTC.

A few counts support this clone. This chain uses TRBV7-9 with TRBJ1-2; a weak D match, TRBD1 (6 bases). The germline V gene encodes CDR1 SEHNR and CDR2 FQNEAQ (reference sequence). The CDR3 totals 16 residues. V was shortened by 1 base and J by 1 base, with 13 bases between the two germline ends. The CDR3 here is CASSLGTDQFNYGYTF. DNA for the CDR3: TGTGCCAGCAGCTTAGGGACAGACCAATTTAACTATGGCTACACCTTC.

V usage is TRBV5-1 and J usage is TRBJ2-3; 7 bases fit TRBD2. V dropped 5 bases and J dropped 4; count of bases not matched to a gene: 13. CDR3 length equals 16 residues. Germline-derived CDR1 and CDR2 are SGHRS and YFSETQ. CDR3 DNA sequence: TGCGCCAGCAGGGGATCGACTAGCCTAGTTTCAGATACGCAGTATTTT. As protein: CASRGSTSLVSDTQYF.

This chain connects TRBV7-2 to TRBJ2-7; perhaps TRBD2 as D (6 bases). With 1 base removed from V and 3 bases from J, the gap between germline ends came to 10 bases. Germline V gene sequence: CDR1 SGHTA, CDR2 FQGNSA. The CDR3 runs to 14 residues. CDR3 nucleotide sequence: TGTGCCAGCAGCTTAGACCCAGCGGGCTACGAGCAGTACTTC. As protein: CASSLDPAGYEQYF.

This chain uses TRBV18 with TRBJ2-2; D is ambiguous. This CDR3 comprises 13 residues. Trimming pared 3 bases from V and 5 bases from J, leaving 7 bases between. CDR1 is KGHSH and CDR2 is LQKENI in the germline V gene. This chain's CDR3 is CASSPPVTGELFF. The DNA of the CDR3 is TGTGCCAGCTCACCTCCGGTTACCGGGGAGCTGTTTTTT.

The genes are TRBV6-5 and TRBJ2-6, with D tentatively TRBD2 (6 bases). V was clipped by 5 bases and J by 0 bases, with 8 bases between them. The CDR3 has 15 residues. Germline-derived CDR1 and CDR2 are MNHEY and SVGAGI. The CDR3 protein is CASSPGGSGANVLTF. The DNA for the CDR3 is TGTGCCAGCAGTCCCGGGGGCTCTGGGGCCAACGTCCTGACTTTC.

This chain joins TRBV5-1 and TRBJ2-4; 9 bases are a match to TRBD2. In germline, CDR1 is SGHRS, CDR2 YFSETQ. The CDR3 runs 16 residues. Trimming at V came to 3 bases and at J to 2 bases, leaving 6 bases not matched to a gene. The CDR3 region has the DNA TGCGCCAGCAGCTCGATGGCGGGAGGGACCAAAAACATTCAGTACTTC. It is translated as CASSSMAGGTKNIQYF.

The V and J genes are TRBV4-1 and TRBJ2-5, with 13 nucleotides matching TRBD2. J gave up 1 base and V 4 bases, and 6 bases lay outside the gene matches. The CDR3 length is 17 residues. Germline V gene lookup returns CDR1 MGHRA and CDR2 YSYEKL. The CDR3 nucleotides are TGCGCCAGCAGCCCCACCCGGACTAGCGGGAGCCAAGAGACCCAGTACTTC. Residues: CASSPTRTSGSQETQYF.

This clone was picked up a small number of times. The chain combines TRBV5-1 with TRBJ1-1, with 8 bases fitting TRBD1. The CDR3 is 15 amino acids. V was pared by 4 bases and J by 4 bases, with 9 bases of the junction left unmatched. CDR1 SGHRS and CDR2 YFSETQ come from the germline V gene. The CDR3 loop is CASSTGQVRGTEAFF. CDR3 in DNA: TGCGCCAGCAGCACGGGACAGGTCCGTGGCACTGAAGCTTTCTTT. Full variable domain (rest looked up from reference TRBV5-1 and TRBJ1-1): KAGVTQTPRYLIKTRGQQVTLSCSPISGHRSVSWYQQTPGQGLQFLFEYFSETQRNKGNFPGRFSGRQFSNSRSEMNVSTLELGDSALYLCASSTGQVRGTEAFFGQGTRLTVV.

This chain links TRBV2 with TRBJ2-1; a weak D match, TRBD2 (6 bases). The V end lost 4 bases, the J end lost 4 bases, and 14 bases lay between the germline ends. Germline lookup yields CDR1 SNHLY and CDR2 FYNNEI. CDR3 length equals 15 residues. CDR3 nucleotide sequence: TGTGCCAGCAGTGGACCGGGACTCGCATACAATGAGCAGTTCTTC. Translated: CASSGPGLAYNEQFF.

The CDR3 DNA is TGTGCCAGTAGTAGCCGGGACAGGGGTGGTCAGCCCCAGCATTTT. Its protein is CASSSRDRGGQPQHF. This chain links TRBV19 with TRBJ1-5, with 10 nucleotides matching TRBD1. Trimming took 4 bases from V and 6 from J; bases not matched to a gene: 6. Germline V gene lookup returns CDR1 LNHDA and CDR2 SQIVND (reference sequence). This CDR3 contains 15 residues.

There are a few counts of this clone. The chain is built from TRBV2 and TRBJ2-5, with TRBD1 matching over 10 bases. In germline, CDR1 is SNHLY, CDR2 FYNNEI. The CDR3 sequence is 16 residues long. Trimming took 6 bases from V and 1 from J; bases not matched to a gene: 8. For the CDR3, the DNA is TGTGCCAGCAGACCGGACAGGGGGGACGGCCAAGAGACCCAGTACTTC. This codes for CASRPDRGDGQETQYF. The full variable domain, rest sourced from reference TRBV2 and TRBJ2-5, is EPEVTQTPSHQVTQMGQEVILRCVPISNHLYFYWYRQILGQKVEFLVSFYNNEISEKSEIFDDQFSVERPDGSNFTLKIRSTKLEDSAMYFCASRPDRGDGQETQYFGPGTRLLVL.

V and J are TRBV18 and TRBJ2-5; tentatively, D is TRBD2 (5 bases). CDR3 length equals 13 residues. Trimming removed 4 bases at V and 3 bases at J, with 9 bases between. Germline V lookup: CDR1 KGHSH, CDR2 LQKENI. CDR3 DNA sequence: TGTGCCAGCTCACTTCAGAGGGAAGAGACCCAGTACTTC. The encoded protein is CASSLQREETQYF.

This clone has only a few counts. The rearrangement joins TRBV25-1 to TRBJ2-1; 13 bases align to TRBD2. CDR3 length: 13 residues. V was pared by 9 bases and J by 8 bases, with 4 bases of the junction left unmatched. Looked up from germline, CDR1 is MGHDK and CDR2 is SYGVNS. The CDR3 sequence is CASRTSGSHEQFF. The CDR3, as DNA: TGTGCCAGTCGGACTAGCGGGAGCCATGAGCAGTTCTTC. Filled out from reference TRBV25-1 and TRBJ2-1, the complete variable domain reads EADIYQTPRYLVIGTGKKITLECSQTMGHDKMYWYQQDPGMELHLIHYSYGVNSTEKGDLSSESTVSRIRTEHFPLTLESARPSHTSQYLCASRTSGSHEQFFGPGTRLTVL.

The chain's CDR3 is CATREYNEQFF. Here the CDR3 DNA reads TGTGCCACGCGAGAGTACAATGAGCAGTTCTTC. The chain combines TRBV6-1 with TRBJ2-1, with D hard to call. V was cut by 10 bases and J by 4 bases, with 8 bases left in between. The CDR3 has 11 amino acids. Germline V lookup: CDR1 MNHNS, CDR2 SASEGT.

The rearrangement links TRBV2 to TRBJ2-2; D is possibly TRBD2 (6 bases). This CDR3 contains 15 residues. V was cut by 6 bases and J by 4 bases, with 15 bases left in between. CDR1 is SNHLY and CDR2 is FYNNEI in the germline V gene. Written as DNA, the CDR3 is TGTGCCAGCAGAGCCACCGTCGGGGGCACCGGGGAGCTGTTTTTT. This translates into CASRATVGGTGELFF.

J is TRBJ2-3 and V is TRBV11-1, with a possible D match to TRBD2 (5 bases). In germline, CDR1 is SGHAT, CDR2 FQDESV (reference sequence). V lost 5 bases, J lost 0 bases, and 12 bases lay in between. The CDR3 consists of 15 residues. The CDR3 region is CASSPPRTSTDTQYF. CDR3 DNA: TGTGCCAGCAGCCCCCCAAGGACTAGCACAGATACGCAGTATTTT. The entire variable domain, with the rest obtained from reference TRBV11-1 and TRBJ2-3, is as follows: EAEVAQSPRYKITEKSQAVAFWCDPISGHATLYWYRQILGQGPELLVQFQDESVVDDSQLPKDRFSAERLKGVDSTLKIQPAELGDSAMYLCASSPPRTSTDTQYFGPGTRLTVL.

This clone was seen a few times. CDR3 sequence (DNA): TGTGCCAGCAGCCAAGGCACCCGAGGCTCCTACAATGAGCAGTTCTTC. Translated: CASSQGTRGSYNEQFF. J is TRBJ2-1 and V is TRBV4-2, with D hard to call. Germline CDR1 reads LGHNA; CDR2 reads YNFKEQ. CDR3 length: 16 amino acids. Trimming pared 1 base from V and 0 bases from J, leaving 10 bases between.

The J gene is TRBJ2-3, the V gene TRBV10-3, with D possibly being TRBD1 (6 bases). Per the germline V gene, CDR1 is ENHRY and CDR2 is SYGVKD. This CDR3 has 13 amino acids. Trimming left V 6 bases short and J 4 bases short, with 11 bases between. The CDR3 DNA reads as TGTGCCATCAGGACCACAGGGTCAGATACGCAGTATTTT. As protein: CAIRTTGSDTQYF.

This chain connects TRBV6-5 to TRBJ1-1; 7 positions agree with TRBD1. The germline V gene encodes CDR1 MNHEY and CDR2 SVGAGI. V lost 0 bases, J lost 4 bases, and 5 bases stayed unmatched. The length of the CDR3 is 15 residues. The CDR3 bases are TGTGCCAGCAGTTACTCCCAGGGGGTTGGCACTGAAGCTTTCTTT. Its translation: CASSYSQGVGTEAFF.

This chain's CDR3 is CAWSVLAGGKETQYF. The CDR3 coding sequence is TGTGCCTGGAGTGTACTAGCGGGAGGGAAAGAGACCCAGTACTTC. The chain employs TRBV30 and TRBJ2-5; 13 positions match TRBD2. The CDR3 extends over 15 amino acids. Trimming at V came to 0 bases and at J to 3 bases, leaving 1 base not matched to a gene. Germline V gene sequence: CDR1 GTSNPN, CDR2 SVGIG (reference sequence).

The V and J genes are TRBV10-3 and TRBJ1-2; no reliable D call. Germline V gene data show CDR1 as ENHRY and CDR2 as SYGVKD. The CDR3 is 16 amino acids. Trimming cost V 0 bases and J 1 base, with 12 bases left between them. CDR3 loop: CAISESSAGLNYGYTF. The CDR3 DNA sequence: TGTGCCATCAGTGAGTCGTCGGCAGGCCTTAACTATGGCTACACCTTC.

The V gene is TRBV7-3, the J gene TRBJ2-1, with 8 bases that match TRBD2. The V and J ends lost 2 bases and 4 bases, in that order; junction bases with no gene match: 4. Germline lookup yields CDR1 SGHTA and CDR2 FQGTGA. The length of the CDR3 is 15 residues. This CDR3 is CASSLEASGYNEQFF. The CDR3 DNA reads as TGTGCCAGCAGCTTAGAGGCTAGCGGGTACAATGAGCAGTTCTTC.

CDR3 amino acids: CASSQDPGWSEAFF. CDR3 sequence (DNA): TGTGCCAGCAGCCAAGATCCAGGGTGGTCTGAAGCTTTCTTT. This chain links TRBV14 with TRBJ1-1; D might be TRBD1 (5 bases). This CDR3 contains 14 residues. The V gene's germline CDR1 is SGHDN and CDR2 FVKESK. Trimming removed 0 bases from V and 6 bases from J, with 11 bases in between.

This rearrangement joins TRBV9 to TRBJ2-3; 12 nucleotides agree with TRBD2. This CDR3 is 16 amino acids long. Germline CDR1 reads SGDLS; CDR2 reads YYNGEE. J lost 2 bases, V lost 4 bases, and 5 bases had no gene match. In DNA form, the CDR3 reads TGTGCCAGCAGCCCAGGACTAGCGGGAATCACAGATACGCAGTATTTT. It translates to CASSPGLAGITDTQYF.